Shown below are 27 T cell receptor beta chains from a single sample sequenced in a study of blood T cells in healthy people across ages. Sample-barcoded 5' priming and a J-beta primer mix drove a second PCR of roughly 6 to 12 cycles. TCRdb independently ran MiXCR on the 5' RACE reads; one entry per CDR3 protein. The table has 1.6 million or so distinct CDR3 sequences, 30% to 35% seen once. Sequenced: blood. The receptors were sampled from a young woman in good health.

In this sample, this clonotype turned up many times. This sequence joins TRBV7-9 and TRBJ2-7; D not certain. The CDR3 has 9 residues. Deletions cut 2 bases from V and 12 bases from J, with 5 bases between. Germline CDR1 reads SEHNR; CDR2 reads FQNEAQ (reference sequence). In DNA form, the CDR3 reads TGTGCCAGCAGCTTATTGCTGTACTTC. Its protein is CASSLLLYF.

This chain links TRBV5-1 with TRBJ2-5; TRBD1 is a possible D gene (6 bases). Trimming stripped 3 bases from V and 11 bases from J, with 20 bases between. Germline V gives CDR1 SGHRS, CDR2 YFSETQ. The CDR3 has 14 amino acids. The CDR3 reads CASSSWTDSREQYF. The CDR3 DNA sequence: TGCGCCAGCAGCTCCTGGACAGATTCTAGAGAGCAGTACTTC.

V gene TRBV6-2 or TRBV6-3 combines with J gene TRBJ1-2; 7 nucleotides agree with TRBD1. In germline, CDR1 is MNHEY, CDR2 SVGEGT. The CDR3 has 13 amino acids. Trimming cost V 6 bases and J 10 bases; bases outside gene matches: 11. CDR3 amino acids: CASRRGTALDYTF. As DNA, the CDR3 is TGTGCCAGCAGGCGCGGGACAGCCCTTGACTACACCTTC.

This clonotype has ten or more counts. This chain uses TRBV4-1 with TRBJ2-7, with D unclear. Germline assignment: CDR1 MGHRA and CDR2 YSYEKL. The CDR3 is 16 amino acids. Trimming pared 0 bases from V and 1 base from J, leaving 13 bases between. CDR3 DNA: TGCGCCAGCAGCCAAGAGTTTGTCGCCGGATCCTACGAGCAGTACTTC. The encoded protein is CASSQEFVAGSYEQYF.

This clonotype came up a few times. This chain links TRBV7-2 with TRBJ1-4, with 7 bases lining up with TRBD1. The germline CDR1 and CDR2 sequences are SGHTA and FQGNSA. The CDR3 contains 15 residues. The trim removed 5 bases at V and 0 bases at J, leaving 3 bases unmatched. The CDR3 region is CASSGQATTNEKLFF. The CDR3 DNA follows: TGTGCCAGCAGCGGACAGGCAACAACTAATGAAAAACTGTTTTTT. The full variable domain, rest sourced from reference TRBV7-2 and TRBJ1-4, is GAGVSQSPSNKVTEKGKDVELRCDPISGHTALYWYRQSLGQGLEFLIYFQGNSAPDKSGLPSDRFSAERTGGSVSTLTIQRTQQEDSAVYLCASSGQATTNEKLFFGSGTQLSVL.

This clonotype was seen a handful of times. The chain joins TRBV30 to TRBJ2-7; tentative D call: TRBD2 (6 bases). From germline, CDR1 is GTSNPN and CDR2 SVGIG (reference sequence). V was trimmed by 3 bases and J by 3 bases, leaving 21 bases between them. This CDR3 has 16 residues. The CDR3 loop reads CAWSRTGTQEYYEQYF. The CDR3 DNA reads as TGTGCCTGGAGCCGAACCGGGACTCAAGAATACTACGAGCAGTACTTC. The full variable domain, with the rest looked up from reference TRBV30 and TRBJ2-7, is SQTIHQWPATLVQPVGSPLSLECTVEGTSNPNLYWYRQAAGRGLQLLFYSVGIGQISSEVPQNLSASRPQDRQFILSSKKLLLSDSGFYLCAWSRTGTQEYYEQYFGPGTRLTVT.

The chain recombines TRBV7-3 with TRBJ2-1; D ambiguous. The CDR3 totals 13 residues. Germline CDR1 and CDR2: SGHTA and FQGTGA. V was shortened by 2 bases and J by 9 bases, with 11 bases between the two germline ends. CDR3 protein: CASSLGSQREQFF. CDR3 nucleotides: TGTGCCAGCAGCTTAGGTTCTCAGCGTGAGCAGTTCTTC. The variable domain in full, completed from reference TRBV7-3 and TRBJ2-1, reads GAGVSQTPSNKVTEKGKYVELRCDPISGHTALYWYRQSLGQGPEFLIYFQGTGAADDSGLPNDRFFAVRPEGSVSTLKIQRTERGDSAVYLCASSLGSQREQFFGPGTRLTVL.

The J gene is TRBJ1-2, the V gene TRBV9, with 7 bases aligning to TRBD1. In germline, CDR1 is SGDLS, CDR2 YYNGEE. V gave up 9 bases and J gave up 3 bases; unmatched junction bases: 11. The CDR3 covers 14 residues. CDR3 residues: CANTRQGRHYGYTF. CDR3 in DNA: TGTGCCAACACCCGACAGGGTAGGCACTATGGCTACACCTTC.

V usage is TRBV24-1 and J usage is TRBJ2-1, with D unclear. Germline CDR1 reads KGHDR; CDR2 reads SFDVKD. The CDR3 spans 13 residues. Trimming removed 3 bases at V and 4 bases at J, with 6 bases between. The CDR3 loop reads CATSDPRYNEQFF. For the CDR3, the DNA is TGTGCCACCAGTGATCCCAGGTACAATGAGCAGTTCTTC.

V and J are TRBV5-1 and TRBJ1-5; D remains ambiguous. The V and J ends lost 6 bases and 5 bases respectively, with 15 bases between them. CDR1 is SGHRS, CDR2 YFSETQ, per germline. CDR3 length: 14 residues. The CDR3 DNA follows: TGCGCCAGCAAGGAGGGTTTGTCGGATCAGCCCCAGCATTTT. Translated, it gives CASKEGLSDQPQHF.

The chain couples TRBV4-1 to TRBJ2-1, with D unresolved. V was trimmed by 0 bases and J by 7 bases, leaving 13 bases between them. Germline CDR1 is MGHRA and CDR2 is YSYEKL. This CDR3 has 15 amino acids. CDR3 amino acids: CASSQDIAGCNEQFF. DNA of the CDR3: TGCGCCAGCAGCCAAGATATTGCAGGCTGTAATGAGCAGTTCTTC.

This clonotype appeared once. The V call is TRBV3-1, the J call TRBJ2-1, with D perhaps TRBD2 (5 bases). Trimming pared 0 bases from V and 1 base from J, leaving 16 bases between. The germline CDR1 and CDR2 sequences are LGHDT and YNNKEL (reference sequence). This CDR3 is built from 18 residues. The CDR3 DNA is TGTGCCAGCAGCCAAGATTGGCCGGGAACTGCTTCCTACAATGAGCAGTTCTTC. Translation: CASSQDWPGTASYNEQFF.

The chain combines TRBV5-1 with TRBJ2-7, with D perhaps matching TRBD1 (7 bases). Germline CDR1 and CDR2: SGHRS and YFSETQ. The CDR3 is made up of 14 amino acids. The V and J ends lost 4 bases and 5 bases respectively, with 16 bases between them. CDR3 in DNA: TGCGCCAGCAGCCAGGGACAGCCGGGGGACGAGCAGTACTTC. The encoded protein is CASSQGQPGDEQYF.

The CDR3 region has the DNA TGTGCCAGCAGCCCAACCGTCTGGGGCAACACTGAAGCTTTCTTT. Its translation is CASSPTVWGNTEAFF. The rearrangement joins TRBV7-2 to TRBJ1-1, with a tentative D call TRBD1 (5 bases). Germline CDR1 and CDR2: SGHTA and FQGNSA. There are 15 residues in the CDR3. The V and J ends lost 5 bases and 2 bases respectively, with 15 bases between them.

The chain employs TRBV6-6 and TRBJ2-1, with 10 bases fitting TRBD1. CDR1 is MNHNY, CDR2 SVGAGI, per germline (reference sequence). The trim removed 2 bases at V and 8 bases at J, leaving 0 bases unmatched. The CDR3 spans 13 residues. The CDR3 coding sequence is TGTGCCAGCAGTTACGGGACAGGGGATGAGCAGTTCTTC. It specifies CASSYGTGDEQFF.

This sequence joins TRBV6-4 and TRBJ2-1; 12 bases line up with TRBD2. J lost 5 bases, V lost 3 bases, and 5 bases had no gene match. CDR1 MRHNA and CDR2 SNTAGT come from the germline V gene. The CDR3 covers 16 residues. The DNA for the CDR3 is TGTGCCAGCAGTGAAACCGGGACTAGCGGGCACAATGAGCAGTTCTTC. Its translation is CASSETGTSGHNEQFF.

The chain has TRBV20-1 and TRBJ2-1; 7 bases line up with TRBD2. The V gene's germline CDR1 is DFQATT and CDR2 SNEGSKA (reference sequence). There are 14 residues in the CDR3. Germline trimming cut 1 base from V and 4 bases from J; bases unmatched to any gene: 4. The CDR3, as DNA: TGCAGTGCTAGAGGTCAAGCGGGGTACAATGAGCAGTTCTTC. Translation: CSARGQAGYNEQFF.

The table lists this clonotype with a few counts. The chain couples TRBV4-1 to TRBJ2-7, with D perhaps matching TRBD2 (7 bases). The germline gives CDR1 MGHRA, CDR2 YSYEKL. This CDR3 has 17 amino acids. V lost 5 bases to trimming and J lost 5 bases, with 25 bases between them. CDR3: CASSSSTPGGKRNEQYF. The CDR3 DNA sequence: TGCGCCAGCAGCTCCTCCACTCCGGGGGGCAAAAGGAACGAGCAGTACTTC.

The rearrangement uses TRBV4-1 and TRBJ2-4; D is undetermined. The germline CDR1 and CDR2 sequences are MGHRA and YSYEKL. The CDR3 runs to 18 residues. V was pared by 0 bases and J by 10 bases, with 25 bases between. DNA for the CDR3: TGCGCCAGCAGCCAAGACCCATTGGCAGGTCCCTTCACCCAAATTCAGTACTTC. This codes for CASSQDPLAGPFTQIQYF.

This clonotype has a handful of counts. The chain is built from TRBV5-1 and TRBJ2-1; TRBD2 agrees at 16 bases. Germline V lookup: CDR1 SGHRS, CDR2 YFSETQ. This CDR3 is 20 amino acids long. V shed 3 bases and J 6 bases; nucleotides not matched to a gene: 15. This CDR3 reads CASSYAPPGLAGGPGNEQFF. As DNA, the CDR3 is TGCGCCAGCAGCTACGCACCTCCGGGACTAGCGGGAGGGCCAGGCAATGAGCAGTTCTTC.

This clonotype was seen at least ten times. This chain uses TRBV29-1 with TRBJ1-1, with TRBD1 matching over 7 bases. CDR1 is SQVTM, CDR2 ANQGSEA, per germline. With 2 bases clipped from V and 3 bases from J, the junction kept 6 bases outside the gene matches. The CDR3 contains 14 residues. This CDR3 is CSVEPRGPDTEAFF. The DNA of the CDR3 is TGCAGCGTTGAACCGAGGGGGCCGGACACTGAAGCTTTCTTT.

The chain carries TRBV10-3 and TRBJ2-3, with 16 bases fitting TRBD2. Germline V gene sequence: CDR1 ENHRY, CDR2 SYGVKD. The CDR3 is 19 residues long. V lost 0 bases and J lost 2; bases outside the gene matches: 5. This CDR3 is CAISESTGLAGGSTDTQYF. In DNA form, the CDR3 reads TGTGCCATCAGTGAGTCGACGGGACTAGCGGGGGGGTCCACAGATACGCAGTATTTT.

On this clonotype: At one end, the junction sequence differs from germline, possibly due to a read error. The CDR3 sequence is CAGRDTQYF. The CDR3 coding sequence is TGTGCCGGCAGGGATACGCAGTATTTT. V and J are TRBV7-2 and TRBJ2-3; D unclear. This CDR3 is built from 9 residues. CDR1 SGHTA and CDR2 FQGNSA come from the germline V gene.

The CDR3 sequence: CSARTGSSYTDTQYF. In DNA, the CDR3 is TGCAGTGCTAGAACTGGTTCCTCATACACAGATACGCAGTATTTT. This sequence joins TRBV20-1 and TRBJ2-3; no definite D call. V was cut by 2 bases and J by 2 bases, with 14 bases left in between. This CDR3 has 15 residues. Germline V lookup: CDR1 DFQATT, CDR2 SNEGSKA (reference sequence).

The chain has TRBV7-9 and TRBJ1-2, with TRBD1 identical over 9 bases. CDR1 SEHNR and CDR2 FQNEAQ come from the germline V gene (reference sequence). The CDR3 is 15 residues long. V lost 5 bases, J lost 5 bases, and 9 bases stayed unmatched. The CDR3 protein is CASSTWTGETYGYTF. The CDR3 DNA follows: TGTGCCAGCAGCACCTGGACAGGGGAGACTTATGGCTACACCTTC.

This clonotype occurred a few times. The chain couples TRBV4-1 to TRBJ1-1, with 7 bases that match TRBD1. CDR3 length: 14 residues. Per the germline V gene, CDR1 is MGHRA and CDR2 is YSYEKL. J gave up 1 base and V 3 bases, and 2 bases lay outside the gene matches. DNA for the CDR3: TGCGCCAGCAGCCACGGGACAGAGAACACTGAAGCTTTCTTT. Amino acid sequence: CASSHGTENTEAFF.

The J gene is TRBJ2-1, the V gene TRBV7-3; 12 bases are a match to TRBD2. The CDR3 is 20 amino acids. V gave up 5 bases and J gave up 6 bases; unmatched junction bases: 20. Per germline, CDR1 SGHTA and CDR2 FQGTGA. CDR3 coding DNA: TGTGCCAGCAGCCCCCATTCGGGACTAGCGGGTAGACTTAAGGGCAATGAGCAGTTCTTC. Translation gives CASSPHSGLAGRLKGNEQFF.